This T cell receptor (beta chain) emerged from a study of blood T cell repertoires in COVID-19. The overall study: Donors in the United States, Italy and Spain gave samples during acute or convalescent COVID-19. Nucleic acid was either cDNA or gDNA, and it came from T cells, B-cell-depleted T cells, or PBMCs.

This clone has more than one count but fewer than ten. Germline values: CDR1 MNHEY, CDR2 SMNVEV (reference sequence). The CDR3 totals 13 residues. The V gene end was trimmed by 2 bases and the J gene end by 7 bases; junction bases not matched to a gene: 4. The assay was immunoSEQ multiplex PCR, and TCRdb's table has in-frame clones only and misses some. Of some 91,000 clones listed, approximately 80% are singletons. Sequencing input: peripheral blood. This clonotype was sampled from a man between 65 and 85 years old with acute or convalescent COVID-19. V and J are TRBV27 and TRBJ1-2; 7 bases match TRBD1. The CDR3 is CASSLRGGGGYTF. CDR3 coding DNA: TGTGCCAGCAGTTTAAGAGGGGGCGGTGGCTACACCTTC.